This entry lists 31 T cell receptor beta chains sequenced from one sample in a study of T cells in Graves' hyperthyroidism and ophthalmopathy. What was amplified from RNA transcripts were TCR beta CDR3 regions. Initially, a first-round RT-PCR of the TCR CDR3 employed the HTBI primer set. TCRdb re-called the multiplex PCR reads with MiXCR, one entry per CDR3 protein. The sample has hundreds of thousands of distinct CDR3 sequences, less than 20% seen once. Specimen: blood. These receptors were taken from a man aged 40-50 years with Graves' ophthalmopathy.

This chain joins TRBV6-2 or TRBV6-3 and TRBJ1-2; unclear D gene. CDR1 and CDR2 (germline): MNHEY, SVGEGT. The CDR3 length is 13 residues. The V and J ends lost 6 bases and 6 bases respectively, with 14 bases between them. The DNA of the CDR3 is TGTGCCAGCAGCTTCAGTTGGACTGATGGCTACACCTTC. Translation: CASSFSWTDGYTF.

In this sample, this clonotype turned up a few times. The CDR3 DNA reads as TGTGCCAGCAGAACCCCGCTAGAGACCCAGTACTTC. The encoded protein is CASRTPLETQYF. The chain uses TRBV28 and TRBJ2-5; D is unresolved. The CDR3 length is 12 residues. Trimming took off 6 bases at V and 4 bases at J, with 9 bases between the two ends. CDR1 is MDHEN and CDR2 is SYDVKM in the germline V gene. Supplemented by reference TRBV28 and TRBJ2-5, the full variable domain reads DVKVTQSSRYLVKRTGEKVFLECVQDMDHENMFWYRQDPGLGLRLIYFSYDVKMKEKGDIPEGYSVSREKKERFSLILESASTNQTSMYLCASRTPLETQYFGPGTRLLVL.

This clonotype was seen ten or more times. The chain uses TRBV30 and TRBJ2-2, with D maybe TRBD1 (6 bases). Germline assignment: CDR1 GTSNPN and CDR2 SVGIG (reference sequence). V shed 5 bases and J shed 4 bases, with 11 bases lying between them. The CDR3 loop spans 13 amino acids. CDR3 sequence reads: CAWGRTATGELFF. The DNA for the CDR3 is TGTGCCTGGGGTCGGACAGCCACCGGGGAGCTGTTTTTT.

This clonotype was found a few times. CDR3 loop: CSATFRASGRNEQFF. The DNA of the CDR3 is TGCAGTGCTACCTTCAGGGCTAGCGGGAGGAATGAGCAGTTCTTC. The chain couples TRBV20-1 to TRBJ2-1; 11 bases line up with TRBD2. J lost 7 bases, V lost 4 bases, and 9 bases had no gene match. CDR1 DFQATT and CDR2 SNEGSKA come from the germline V gene (reference sequence). This CDR3 spans 15 amino acids.

This CDR3 is CSVGDGGDYEQYF. The CDR3, as DNA: TGCAGCGTTGGAGACGGCGGAGACTACGAGCAGTACTTC. The chain recombines TRBV29-1 with TRBJ2-7; D not resolved. This CDR3 is built from 13 residues. CDR1 SQVTM and CDR2 ANQGSEA come from the germline V gene. With 4 bases removed from V and 3 bases from J, the gap between germline ends came to 13 bases.

The V gene is TRBV27, the J gene TRBJ2-2; D possibly uses TRBD1 or TRBD2 (6 bases each). Germline lookup yields CDR1 MNHEY and CDR2 SMNVEV (reference sequence). V lost 8 bases to trimming and J lost 11 bases, with 18 bases between them. This CDR3 comprises 13 residues. CDR3 nucleotide sequence: TGTGCCAGCGGCACATTCTCCGGGGGCGAGCTGTTTTTT. This sequence encodes CASGTFSGGELFF.

This clonotype was detected a few times. The chain uses TRBV27 and TRBJ2-7; D possibly uses TRBD1 or TRBD2 (5 bases each). This CDR3 contains 14 residues. V shed 4 bases and J shed 7 bases, with 17 bases lying between them. Looked up from germline, CDR1 is MNHEY and CDR2 is SMNVEV (reference sequence). The CDR3 bases are TGTGCCAGCAGTTGGAACAGGCCTTCGGGGGAGCAGTACTTC. It specifies CASSWNRPSGEQYF.

Ten or more counts support this clonotype. The chain links TRBV28 to TRBJ2-3, with D tentatively TRBD2 (6 bases). Germline V gives CDR1 MDHEN, CDR2 SYDVKM. There are 14 residues in the CDR3. V was cut by 5 bases and J by 5 bases, with 14 bases left in between. CDR3 sequence reads: CASSPMGAGDTQYF. CDR3 bases: TGTGCCAGCAGTCCCATGGGAGCGGGAGATACGCAGTATTTT.

This clonotype appeared a few times. This sequence joins TRBV7-3 and TRBJ1-2; 11 nucleotides line up with TRBD1. Per germline, CDR1 SGHTA and CDR2 FQGTGA. The CDR3 has 16 residues. Germline trimming cut 5 bases from V and 2 bases from J; bases unmatched to any gene: 7. CDR3 region: CASSPGQGASNYGYTF. The CDR3 DNA reads TGTGCCAGCAGCCCCGGACAGGGGGCCTCGAACTATGGCTACACCTTC.

This clonotype was seen a handful of times. V is TRBV12-3 or TRBV12-4 and J is TRBJ2-1; D remains ambiguous. There are 14 residues in the CDR3. The V end lost 1 base, the J end lost 4 bases, and 8 bases lay between the germline ends. The CDR3 coding sequence is TGTGCCAGCAGTTTAGAGGGAACATACAATGAGCAGTTCTTC. Translation: CASSLEGTYNEQFF.

This clonotype was detected many times. The rearrangement links TRBV11-2 to TRBJ1-1; D not resolved. From germline, CDR1 is SGHAT and CDR2 FQNNGV. This CDR3 comprises 12 residues. The ends were cut back, 10 bases at V and 4 bases at J, with 13 bases in the middle. This CDR3 is CATRGQSTEAFF. The DNA for the CDR3 is TGTGCCACCCGAGGCCAATCCACTGAAGCTTTCTTT.

The table lists this clonotype with many counts. The J gene is TRBJ1-1, the V gene TRBV20-1, with a possible D match to TRBD1 (5 bases). This CDR3 is built from 12 residues. Trimming left V 2 bases short and J 12 bases short, with 16 bases between. Germline assignment: CDR1 DFQATT and CDR2 SNEGSKA (reference sequence). CDR3 residues: CSARNRQLLSFF. For the CDR3, the DNA is TGCAGTGCTAGAAACAGGCAGCTGCTCTCTTTCTTT.

This clonotype has at least ten counts. V is TRBV2 and J is TRBJ2-7; D is undetermined. Trimming cost V 5 bases and J 6 bases, with 11 bases left between them. Germline CDR1 is SNHLY and CDR2 is FYNNEI. The CDR3 spans 12 residues. CDR3 nucleotide sequence: TGTGCCAGCAGTCGTAAATACTTCGAGCAGTACTTC. The encoded protein is CASSRKYFEQYF.

This clonotype was seen a handful of times. This chain uses TRBV10-3 with TRBJ2-1; TRBD2 matches at 10 bases. J gave up 7 bases and V 2 bases, and 8 bases lay outside the gene matches. The CDR3 length is 16 residues. CDR1 and CDR2 from the germline V gene are ENHRY and SYGVKD. CDR3 sequence (DNA): TGTGCCATCAGTGAGAATCCTAGCGGGAGAGGTAATGAGCAGTTCTTC. It translates to CAISENPSGRGNEQFF.

This chain joins TRBV5-1 and TRBJ1-4; possibly TRBD1 for D (5 bases). Trimming left V 4 bases short and J 4 bases short, with 11 bases between. Germline V gene lookup returns CDR1 SGHRS and CDR2 YFSETQ. This CDR3 spans 14 amino acids. CDR3: CASSPRQYNEKLFF. Written as DNA, the CDR3 is TGCGCCAGCAGCCCCCGACAGTATAATGAAAAACTGTTTTTT.

This clonotype was detected only a few times. V is TRBV5-6 and J is TRBJ2-1; 13 positions match TRBD2. CDR1 SGHDT and CDR2 YYEEEE come from the germline V gene. Trimming cost V 6 bases and J 6 bases; bases outside gene matches: 9. This CDR3 spans 16 amino acids. CDR3: CASTRMGLAGSNEQFF. The DNA for the CDR3 is TGTGCCAGCACCAGAATGGGACTAGCGGGATCCAATGAGCAGTTCTTC.

The gene calls are TRBV7-8 and TRBJ2-4; 12 bases fit TRBD1. Germline V gene sequence: CDR1 SGHVS, CDR2 FQNEAQ. V shed 4 bases and J 1 base; nucleotides not matched to a gene: 8. The CDR3 contains 18 residues. Here the CDR3 DNA reads TGTGCCAGCAGCTCCGGGACAGGGGGCAGGGGGGCCAAAAACATTCAGTACTTC. Translating it yields CASSSGTGGRGAKNIQYF.

The table lists this clonotype with a count of one. The chain combines TRBV5-1 with TRBJ2-7; 8 bases map to TRBD2. The germline CDR1 and CDR2 sequences are SGHRS and YFSETQ. The V and J ends lost 4 bases and 5 bases, in that order; junction bases with no gene match: 11. This CDR3 spans 15 amino acids. The CDR3 DNA follows: TGCGCCAGCAGCCCGACCGGGACTAGAGAGGACGAGCAGTACTTC. Translating gives CASSPTGTREDEQYF.

The gene calls are TRBV5-1 and TRBJ2-1, with D possibly TRBD1 on 5 matching bases. Trimming pared 7 bases from V and 6 bases from J, leaving 17 bases between. CDR3 length: 14 amino acids. Germline values: CDR1 SGHRS, CDR2 YFSETQ. The CDR3 loop reads CASAPKGVVNEQFF. CDR3 nucleotide sequence: TGCGCCAGCGCCCCAAAAGGGGTAGTCAATGAGCAGTTCTTC.

This chain joins TRBV24-1 and TRBJ2-1; no clear D. The CDR3 has 11 amino acids. The germline CDR1 and CDR2 sequences are KGHDR and SFDVKD. V shed 1 base and J shed 9 bases, with 3 bases lying between them. CDR3 sequence (DNA): TGTGCCACCAGTGATTTCGGTGAGCAGTTCTTC. Encoded protein: CATSDFGEQFF.

There are many counts of this clonotype. This chain links TRBV2 with TRBJ2-7; 8 bases are a match to TRBD1. Germline trimming cut 9 bases from V and 2 bases from J; bases unmatched to any gene: 9. The CDR3 has 14 amino acids. Germline-derived CDR1 and CDR2 are SNHLY and FYNNEI. The DNA of the CDR3 is TGTGCCAGTGAAGGGACAGGACCTACCTACGAGCAGTACTTC. Translated, it gives CASEGTGPTYEQYF.

The table lists this clonotype with many counts. DNA of the CDR3: TGTGCCAGCAGTTTGGAGGGGGGGCCCTATGGCTACACCTTC. It encodes CASSLEGGPYGYTF. This sequence joins TRBV27 and TRBJ1-2, with TRBD1 as a possible D gene (6 bases). V lost 3 bases and J 4 bases, leaving 12 bases between the germline ends. Germline V gene data show CDR1 as MNHEY and CDR2 as SMNVEV (reference sequence). The CDR3 extends over 14 amino acids.

This clonotype was recorded a few times. The V gene is TRBV2, the J gene TRBJ1-2, with D possibly matching TRBD1 (5 bases). Deletions cut 8 bases from V and 8 bases from J, with 12 bases between. The germline V gene has CDR1 SNHLY and CDR2 FYNNEI. The CDR3 is 11 amino acids. The CDR3 spells CASLGLSGYTF. CDR3 in DNA: TGTGCCAGCCTGGGGCTGAGCGGCTACACCTTC.

This clonotype was observed a single time. The chain employs TRBV30 and TRBJ1-1; 7 nucleotides agree with TRBD1. The CDR3 consists of 13 residues. CDR1 and CDR2 (germline): GTSNPN, SVGIG (reference sequence). Trimming cost V 8 bases and J 4 bases; bases outside gene matches: 10. The CDR3 reads CALFQGVGTEAFF. DNA of the CDR3: TGTGCCCTCTTCCAGGGGGTAGGCACTGAAGCTTTCTTT.

V gene TRBV24-1 combines with J gene TRBJ1-2; D is unclear. CDR3 length: 14 amino acids. Trimming left V 1 base short and J 5 bases short, with 10 bases between. Germline CDR1 is KGHDR and CDR2 is SFDVKD. CDR3 sequence: CATSDFTVTYGYTF. In DNA, the CDR3 is TGTGCCACCAGTGATTTCACAGTGACTTATGGCTACACCTTC.

This clonotype has a handful of counts. The CDR3 spells CSARDVKNTEAFF. CDR3 DNA: TGCAGTGCTAGAGATGTAAAGAACACTGAAGCTTTCTTT. The chain has TRBV20-1 and TRBJ1-1; D remains ambiguous. The V end was cut by 0 bases, the J end by 1 base, with 6 bases between. Looked up from germline, CDR1 is DFQATT and CDR2 is SNEGSKA (reference sequence). The CDR3 extends over 13 amino acids.

This clonotype was detected ten times or more. The chain couples TRBV6-2 or TRBV6-3 to TRBJ2-3, with 12 bases aligning to TRBD2. The CDR3 extends over 16 amino acids. Trimming took 6 bases from V and 2 from J; bases not matched to a gene: 6. Germline assignment: CDR1 MNHEY and CDR2 SVGEGT. The CDR3 sequence is CASSPRTSGVTDTQYF. DNA for the CDR3: TGTGCCAGCAGCCCCCGGACTAGCGGGGTCACAGATACGCAGTATTTT.

This clonotype appeared many times. The chain employs TRBV2 and TRBJ2-1; D gene ambiguous. The CDR3 extends over 12 amino acids. In germline, CDR1 is SNHLY, CDR2 FYNNEI. The V end lost 8 bases, the J end lost 7 bases, and 12 bases lay between the germline ends. Here the CDR3 DNA reads TGTGCCAGCGGTTCCGATAGAAATGAGCAGTTCTTC. Protein sequence: CASGSDRNEQFF.

This clonotype was detected ten times or more. This rearrangement joins TRBV7-2 to TRBJ2-2, with D perhaps assigned TRBD1 or TRBD2 (6 bases each). Germline V CDR1 and CDR2: SGHTA, FQGNSA. The V end lost 4 bases, the J end lost 5 bases, and 17 bases lay between the germline ends. CDR3 length equals 16 residues. Here the CDR3 reads CASSSNGGRWTGELFF. CDR3 nucleotide sequence: TGTGCCAGCAGCTCTAATGGGGGGCGGTGGACCGGGGAGCTGTTTTTT. Looking up the rest from reference TRBV7-2 and TRBJ2-2 gives the full variable domain: GAGVSQSPSNKVTEKGKDVELRCDPISGHTALYWYRQSLGQGLEFLIYFQGNSAPDKSGLPSDRFSAERTGGSVSTLTIQRTQQEDSAVYLCASSSNGGRWTGELFFGEGSRLTVL.

This chain connects TRBV7-6 to TRBJ1-4; the match to TRBD1 covers 7 bases. The length of the CDR3 is 14 residues. Germline-derived CDR1 and CDR2 are SGHVS and FNYEAQ. Unmatched junction bases numbered 7, after V lost 5 bases and J lost 7 bases. CDR3 DNA: TGTGCCAGCAGCCCAGGGGGAGTACTTGAAAAACTGTTTTTT. It specifies CASSPGGVLEKLFF.

This clonotype occurred many times. This chain links TRBV12-3 or TRBV12-4 with TRBJ1-1; 9 bases line up with TRBD1. CDR3 size: 19 residues. V gave up 5 bases and J gave up 1 base; unmatched junction bases: 17. CDR3 protein: CASSGVREDRGVRNTEAFF. The CDR3, as DNA: TGTGCCAGCAGTGGGGTACGTGAGGACAGGGGAGTTCGGAACACTGAAGCTTTCTTT.